This T cell receptor (beta chain) was captured in a study of preoperative IRX-2 immunotherapy in early breast cancer. Treatment indicated: preoperative locoregional IRX-2 cytokine immunotherapy. Samples came from a phase Ib trial of preoperative locoregional IRX-2 cytokine immunotherapy. Libraries were prepared by immunoSEQ multiplex PCR; TCRdb keeps only in-frame clonotypes and omits some of them. The table records about 23,000 clones, about 95% of them present only once. This clone appeared once. The CDR3 is made up of 14 amino acids. V lost 5 bases and J lost 7, with 18 bases in between. CDR1 is MNHNY and CDR2 is SVGAGI in the germline V gene (reference sequence).

The chain links TRBV6-6 to TRBJ2-7; perhaps D is TRBD1 or TRBD2 (5 bases each). The receptor was derived from a human donor with breast cancer. The sequenced sample was tumor tissue, obtained after IRX-2 immunotherapy. The CDR3 here is CASSRGPASREQYF. Written as DNA, the CDR3 is TGTGCCAGCAGTCGGGGACCCGCTTCTCGGGAGCAGTACTTC.